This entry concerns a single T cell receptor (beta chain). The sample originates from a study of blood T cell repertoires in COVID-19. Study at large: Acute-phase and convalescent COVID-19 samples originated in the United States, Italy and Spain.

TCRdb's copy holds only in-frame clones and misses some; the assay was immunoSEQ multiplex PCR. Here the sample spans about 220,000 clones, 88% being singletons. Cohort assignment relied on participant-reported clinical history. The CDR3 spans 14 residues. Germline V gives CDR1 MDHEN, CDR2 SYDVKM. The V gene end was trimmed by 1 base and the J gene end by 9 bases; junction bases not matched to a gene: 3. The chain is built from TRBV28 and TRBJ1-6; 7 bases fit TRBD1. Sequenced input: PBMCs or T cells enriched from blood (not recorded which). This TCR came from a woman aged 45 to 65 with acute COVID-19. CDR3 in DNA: TGTGCCAGCAGTTTATCCCAGGGGGGTTCACCCCTCCACTTT. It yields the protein CASSLSQGGSPLHF.